The 12 T cell receptor beta chains in this list originate from one sample, sequenced in a study of blood T cells in healthy people across ages. The authors ran a second PCR of 7 to 11 cycles using a sample-barcoded 5' primer and a J-beta primer mix. TCRdb passed the 5' RACE reads through MiXCR, listing each CDR3 protein once. Altogether about 800,000 distinct CDR3 sequences are present, 20% to 25% being singletons, with the ten largest covering 3.7%. The data also belong to a second study, concerning T cells of mothers and their children.

Sequencing used blood. The receptors derive from a boy between 10 and 17 years old in good health.

The chain recombines TRBV4-3 with TRBJ2-2; maybe TRBD2 (6 bases). The germline V gene has CDR1 LGHNA and CDR2 YSLEER. This CDR3 spans 16 amino acids. The germline V and J ends were trimmed by 0 bases and 1 base, with 9 bases remaining between them. DNA for the CDR3: TGCGCCAGCAGCCAAGATAAGGGACTGAACACCGGGGAGCTGTTTTTT. It yields the protein CASSQDKGLNTGELFF.

This rearrangement joins TRBV27 to TRBJ1-2; D is undetermined. Trimming cost V 0 bases and J 7 bases, with 9 bases left between them. The CDR3 spans 13 residues. Germline CDR1 and CDR2: MNHEY and SMNVEV (reference sequence). The CDR3 DNA follows: TGTGCCAGCAGTTTATCCGACCGCGCTGGCTACACCTTC. Protein: CASSLSDRAGYTF.

This rearrangement joins TRBV6-6 to TRBJ2-7; D call uncertain. This CDR3 is built from 14 residues. V was pared by 5 bases and J by 0 bases, with 11 bases between. Looked up from germline, CDR1 is MNHNY and CDR2 is SVGAGI (reference sequence). The CDR3 region has the DNA TGTGCCAGCAGTGACGTTGGTCCCTCCTACGAGCAGTACTTC. Protein sequence: CASSDVGPSYEQYF.

This clonotype was counted between two and nine times. One end of the junction is discordant with germline, which a read error may explain. CDR3 bases: TGTGTCAGCGGGGGGACCAACAATGAGCAGTTCTTC. As protein: CVSGGTNNEQFF. The gene calls are TRBV27 and TRBJ2-5; 9 bases are shared with TRBD2. With the DNA end fitting TRBJ2-1 better, the J assignment may be wrong. The CDR3 extends over 12 amino acids. Germline CDR1 MNHEY, CDR2 SMNVEV (reference sequence).

There are a few counts of this clonotype. V usage is TRBV11-3 and J usage is TRBJ2-5; D is uncertain. The J call may not be correct, given that the DNA end is closer to TRBJ2-1. Germline V gene sequence: CDR1 SGHNT, CDR2 YENEEA. The CDR3 extends over 13 amino acids. CDR3 sequence reads: CASSPRTFTEQFF. CDR3 sequence (DNA): TGTGCCAGCAGCCCACGGACGTTTACTGAGCAGTTCTTC.

This clonotype was counted between two and nine times. The CDR3 DNA is TGTGCCAGCAGGTCCTTGGGAGGGGCGCCGCACAATGAGCAGTTCTTC. Translating gives CASRSLGGAPHNEQFF. The V and J genes are TRBV6-5 and TRBJ2-1, with TRBD2 matching 7 bases. Germline V gene sequence: CDR1 MNHEY, CDR2 SVGAGI. J lost 5 bases, V lost 6 bases, and 13 bases had no gene match. The CDR3 extends over 16 amino acids.

The CDR3 nucleotides are TGTGCCAGCAGCTACAGGGTTTCGGGGGAACAGTTCTTC. It yields the protein CASSYRVSGEQFF. This chain joins TRBV6-5 and TRBJ2-1; D may correspond to TRBD1 or TRBD2 (6 bases each). The ends were cut back, 6 bases at V and 13 bases at J, with 19 bases in the middle. This CDR3 has 13 residues. Germline V gene sequence: CDR1 MNHEY, CDR2 SVGAGI.

Concerning this clonotype itself: An end of the junction does not agree with germline; a read error may underlie this. V is TRBV24-1 and J is TRBJ2-6; a weak D match, TRBD1 (5 bases). The germline gives CDR1 KGHDR, CDR2 SFDVKD. The CDR3 sequence is 16 residues long. This CDR3 reads CAISSGQVSGANVLTF. The CDR3 DNA follows: TGTGCCATCAGTTCAGGACAAGTCTCTGGGGCCAACGTCCTGACTTTC.

The V gene is TRBV20-1, the J gene TRBJ2-5, with TRBD2 as a possible D gene (5 bases). The CDR3 loop spans 14 amino acids. Trimming removed 3 bases from V and 3 bases from J, with 14 bases in between. From germline, CDR1 is DFQATT and CDR2 SNEGSKA (reference sequence). CDR3 nucleotide sequence: TGCAGTGCTAGGTCTCTAGCAGTAAAAGAGACCCAGTACTTC. It translates to CSARSLAVKETQYF.

This clonotype was detected a few times. This sequence joins TRBV27 and TRBJ1-5; no definite D call. This CDR3 spans 13 amino acids. V gave up 8 bases and J gave up 4 bases, with 12 bases separating them. The germline CDR1 and CDR2 sequences are MNHEY and SMNVEV (reference sequence). CDR3 in amino acids: CASSAGRNQPQHF. The DNA of the CDR3 is TGTGCCAGCTCGGCGGGGAGGAATCAGCCCCAGCATTTT.

This clonotype was detected a few times. V gene TRBV27 combines with J gene TRBJ2-3; 8 nucleotides match TRBD2. CDR3 size: 15 residues. V was clipped by 7 bases and J by 4 bases; unmatched bases: 10. Germline assignment: CDR1 MNHEY and CDR2 SMNVEV (reference sequence). This chain's CDR3 is CASTGLAGGADTQYF. The DNA of the CDR3 is TGTGCCAGCACCGGGCTGGCGGGGGGAGCAGATACGCAGTATTTT.

This clonotype was counted only a few times. The J gene is TRBJ1-2, the V gene TRBV28; possibly TRBD1 for D (6 bases). The germline gives CDR1 MDHEN, CDR2 SYDVKM. The CDR3 loop spans 14 amino acids. V was trimmed by 1 base and J by 6 bases, leaving 12 bases between them. Here the CDR3 reads CASSLFRGADGYTF. CDR3 in DNA: TGTGCCAGCAGTTTATTCCGGGGGGCGGATGGCTACACCTTC.